This T cell receptor beta chain was recovered during a study of blood T cell repertoires in COVID-19. Study in general: Both acute and convalescent COVID-19 samples were obtained from the United States, Italy and Spain. PBMCs, B-cell-depleted T cells, or T cells provided the cDNA or gDNA that made up the material.

This CDR3 comprises 14 residues. Germline V gives CDR1 LNHDA, CDR2 SQIVND (reference sequence). V was trimmed by 3 bases and J by 0 bases, leaving 9 bases between them. Original analysis: Amplified reference gene primers provided the basis for estimating nucleated cell counts. The data were produced by immunoSEQ multiplex PCR, yet TCRdb's version contains in-frame clones alone and is incomplete. Clone size and V and J calls were adopted from that table, with D and trimming inferred from the DNA. The data show 60,000 to 85,000 clones, around 78% seen once. The material sequenced was peripheral blood. The clonotype was recovered from a human donor in a cohort sampled during active COVID-19. The V call is TRBV19, the J call TRBJ2-7; D ambiguous. CDR3: CASSMSRNSYEQYF. In DNA form, the CDR3 reads TGTGCCAGTAGTATGAGCAGGAACTCCTACGAGCAGTACTTC.